This T cell receptor (beta chain) derives from a study of PD-L1 blockade in urothelial cancer. Findings of the study overall: For durable-benefit patients, tumor-associated blood clones expanded more at 3 weeks.

Locally advanced or metastatic urothelial carcinoma affected all patients. Synthetic TCR analog templates were added to each PCR reaction. Sequencing used immunoSEQ multiplex PCR; TCRdb keeps in-frame clones, though not all of them. The profile shows 38,000 or so clones, over 70% of them singletons. Per the germline V gene, CDR1 is MDHEN and CDR2 is SYDVKM. Trimming removed 6 bases at V and 4 bases at J, with 15 bases between. This CDR3 contains 14 residues. In regard to this clone: As yet, its antigen is unknown.

Sequenced here: PBMCs, sampled around atezolizumab (anti-PD-L1) treatment. The chain employs TRBV28 and TRBJ1-2, with D maybe TRBD1 (5 bases). This receptor was obtained from a man aged 55-75 years with urothelial cancer. The CDR3 protein is CASSYSGGGYGYTF. The CDR3 bases are TGTGCCAGCAGCTACTCGGGGGGGGGCTATGGCTACACCTTC.